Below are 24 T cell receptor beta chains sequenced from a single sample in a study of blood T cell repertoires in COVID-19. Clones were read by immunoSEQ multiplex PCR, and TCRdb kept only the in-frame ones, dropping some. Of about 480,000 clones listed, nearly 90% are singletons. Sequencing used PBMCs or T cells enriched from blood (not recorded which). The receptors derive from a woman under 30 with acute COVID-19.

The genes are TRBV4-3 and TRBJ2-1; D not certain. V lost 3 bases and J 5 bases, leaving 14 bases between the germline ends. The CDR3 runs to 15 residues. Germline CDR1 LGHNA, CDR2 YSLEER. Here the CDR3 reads CASSQELSVDNEQFF. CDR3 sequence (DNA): TGCGCCAGCAGCCAGGAGCTAAGTGTCGACAATGAGCAGTTCTTC.

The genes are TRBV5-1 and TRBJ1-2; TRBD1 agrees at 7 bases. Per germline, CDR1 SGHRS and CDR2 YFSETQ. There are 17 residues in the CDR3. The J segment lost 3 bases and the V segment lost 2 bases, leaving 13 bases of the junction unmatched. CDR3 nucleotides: TGCGCCAGCAGCTTAAGTGTTACGCCGGGACAGCACTATGGCTACACCTTC. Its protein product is CASSLSVTPGQHYGYTF.

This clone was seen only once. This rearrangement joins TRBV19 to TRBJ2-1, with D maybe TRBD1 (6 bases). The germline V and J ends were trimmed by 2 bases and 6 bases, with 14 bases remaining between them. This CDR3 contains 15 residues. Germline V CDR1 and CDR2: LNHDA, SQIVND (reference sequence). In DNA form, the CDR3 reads TGTGCCAGTAGTATATACGCAGGGGATCGCAATGAGCAGTTCTTC. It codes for CASSIYAGDRNEQFF.

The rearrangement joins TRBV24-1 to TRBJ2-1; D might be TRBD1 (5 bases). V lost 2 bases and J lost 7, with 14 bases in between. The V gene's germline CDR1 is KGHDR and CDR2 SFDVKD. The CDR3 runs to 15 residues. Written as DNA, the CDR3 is TGTGCCACCAGTGATTCCTGGGGCCAGTGGAATGAGCAGTTCTTC. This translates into CATSDSWGQWNEQFF.

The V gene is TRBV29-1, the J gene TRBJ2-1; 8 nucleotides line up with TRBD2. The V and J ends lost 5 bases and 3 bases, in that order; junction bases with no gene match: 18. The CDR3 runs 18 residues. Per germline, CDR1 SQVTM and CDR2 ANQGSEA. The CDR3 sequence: CSVKGVAGGRVDYNEQFF. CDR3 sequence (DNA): TGCAGCGTTAAAGGGGTTGCGGGGGGCCGGGTGGACTACAATGAGCAGTTCTTC.

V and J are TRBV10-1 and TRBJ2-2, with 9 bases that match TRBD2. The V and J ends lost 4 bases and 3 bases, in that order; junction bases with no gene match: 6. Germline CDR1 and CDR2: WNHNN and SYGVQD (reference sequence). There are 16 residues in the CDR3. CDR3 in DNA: TGCGCCAGCAGTGGTTGGGCGGGAGGGGACACCGGGGAGCTGTTTTTT. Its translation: CASSGWAGGDTGELFF.

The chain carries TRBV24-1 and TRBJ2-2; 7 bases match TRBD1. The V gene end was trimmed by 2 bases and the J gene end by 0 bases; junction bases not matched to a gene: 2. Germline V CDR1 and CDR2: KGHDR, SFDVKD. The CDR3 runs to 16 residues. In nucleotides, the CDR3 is TGTGCCACCAGTGATTCCGGGACAGCGAACACCGGGGAGCTGTTTTTT. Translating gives CATSDSGTANTGELFF.

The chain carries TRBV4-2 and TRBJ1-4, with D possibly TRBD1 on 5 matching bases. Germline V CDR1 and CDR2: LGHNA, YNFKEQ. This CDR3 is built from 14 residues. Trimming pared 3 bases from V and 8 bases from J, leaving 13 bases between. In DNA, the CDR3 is TGTGCCAGCAGCCAGTCCCAGGGAAAAGAAAAACTGTTTTTT. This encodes CASSQSQGKEKLFF.

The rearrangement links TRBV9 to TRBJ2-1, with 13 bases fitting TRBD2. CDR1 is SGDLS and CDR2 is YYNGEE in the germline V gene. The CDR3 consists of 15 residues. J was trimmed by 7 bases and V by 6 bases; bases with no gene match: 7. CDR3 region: CASTKWTSGRNEQFF. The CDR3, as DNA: TGTGCCAGCACCAAGTGGACTAGCGGGAGAAATGAGCAGTTCTTC.

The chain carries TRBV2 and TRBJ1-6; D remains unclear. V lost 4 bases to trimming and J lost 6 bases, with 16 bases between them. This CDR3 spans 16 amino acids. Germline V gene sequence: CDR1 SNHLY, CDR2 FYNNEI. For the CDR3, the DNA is TGTGCCAGCAGTGCCCTGGATACAGCAATTAATTCACCCCTCCACTTT. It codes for CASSALDTAINSPLHF.

The CDR3: CATSRDHQGEAFF. CDR3 nucleotides: TGTGCCACCAGCAGAGATCACCAGGGTGAAGCTTTCTTT. The chain links TRBV15 to TRBJ1-1, with D possibly being TRBD1 (5 bases). Germline V gene data show CDR1 as LNHNV and CDR2 as YYDKDF (reference sequence). V was shortened by 0 bases and J by 7 bases, with 9 bases between the two germline ends. CDR3 size: 13 residues.

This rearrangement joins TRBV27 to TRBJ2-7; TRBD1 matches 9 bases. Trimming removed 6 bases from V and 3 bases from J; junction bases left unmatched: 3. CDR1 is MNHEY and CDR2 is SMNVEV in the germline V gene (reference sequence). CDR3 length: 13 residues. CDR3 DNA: TGTGCCAGCAGGCAGACAGGGGGCTACGAGCAGTACTTC. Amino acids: CASRQTGGYEQYF.

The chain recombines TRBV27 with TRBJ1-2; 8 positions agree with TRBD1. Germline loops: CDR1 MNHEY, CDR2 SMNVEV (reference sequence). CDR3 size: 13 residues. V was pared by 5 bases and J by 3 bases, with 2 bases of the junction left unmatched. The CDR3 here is CASSPRGHYGYTF. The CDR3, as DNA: TGTGCCAGCAGTCCCAGGGGGCACTATGGCTACACCTTC.

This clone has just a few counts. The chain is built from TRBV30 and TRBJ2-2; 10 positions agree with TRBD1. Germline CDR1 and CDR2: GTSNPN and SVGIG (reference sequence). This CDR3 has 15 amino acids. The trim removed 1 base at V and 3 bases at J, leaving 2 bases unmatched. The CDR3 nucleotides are TGTGCCTGGAGTGGACAGGGGGCCGACACCGGGGAGCTGTTTTTT. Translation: CAWSGQGADTGELFF.

The CDR3 protein is CASSQTGGDYGYTF. Written as DNA, the CDR3 is TGTGCCAGCAGCCAGACAGGGGGCGACTATGGCTACACCTTC. V usage is TRBV5-8 and J usage is TRBJ1-2, with 10 positions matching TRBD1. Germline CDR1 and CDR2: SGHTS and YDEGEE. The CDR3 has 14 amino acids. The V gene end was trimmed by 4 bases and the J gene end by 3 bases; junction bases not matched to a gene: 3. The full variable domain, in which reference TRBV5-8 and TRBJ1-2 provide the parts outside the CDR3, is EAGVTQSPTHLIKTRGQQATLRCSPISGHTSVYWYQQALGLGLQFLLWYDEGEERNRGNFPPRFSGRQFPNYSSELNVNALELEDSALYLCASSQTGGDYGYTFGSGTRLTVV.

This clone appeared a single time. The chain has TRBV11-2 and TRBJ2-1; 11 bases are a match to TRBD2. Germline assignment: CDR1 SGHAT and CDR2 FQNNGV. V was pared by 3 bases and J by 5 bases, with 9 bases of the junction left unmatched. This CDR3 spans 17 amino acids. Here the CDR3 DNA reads TGTGCCAGCAGCTTTAGTAGCGGGAGGGCAAGAGACAATGAGCAGTTCTTC. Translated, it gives CASSFSSGRARDNEQFF.

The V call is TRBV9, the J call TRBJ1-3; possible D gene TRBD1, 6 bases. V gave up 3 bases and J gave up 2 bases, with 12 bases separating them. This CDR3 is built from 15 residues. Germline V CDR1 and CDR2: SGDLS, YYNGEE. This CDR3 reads CASSALNRAGNTIYF. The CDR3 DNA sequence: TGTGCCAGCAGCGCCTTAAACAGGGCTGGAAACACCATATATTTT. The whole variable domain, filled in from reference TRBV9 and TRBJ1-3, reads DSGVTQTPKHLITATGQRVTLRCSPRSGDLSVYWYQQSLDQGLQFLIQYYNGEERAKGNILERFSAQQFPDLHSELNLSSLELGDSALYFCASSALNRAGNTIYFGEGSWLTVV.

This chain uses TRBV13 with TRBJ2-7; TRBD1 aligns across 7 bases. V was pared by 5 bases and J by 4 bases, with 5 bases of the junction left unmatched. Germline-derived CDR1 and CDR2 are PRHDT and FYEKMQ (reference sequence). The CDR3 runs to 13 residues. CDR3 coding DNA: TGTGCCAGCAGCCCGGACAGGTCTTACGAGCAGTACTTC. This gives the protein CASSPDRSYEQYF.

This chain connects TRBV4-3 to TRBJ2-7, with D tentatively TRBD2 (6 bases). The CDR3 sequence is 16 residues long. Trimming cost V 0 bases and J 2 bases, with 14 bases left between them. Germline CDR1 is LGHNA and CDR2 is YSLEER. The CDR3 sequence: CASSQDLAFFTYEQYF. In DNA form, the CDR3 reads TGCGCCAGCAGCCAAGATCTAGCGTTTTTCACCTACGAGCAGTACTTC.

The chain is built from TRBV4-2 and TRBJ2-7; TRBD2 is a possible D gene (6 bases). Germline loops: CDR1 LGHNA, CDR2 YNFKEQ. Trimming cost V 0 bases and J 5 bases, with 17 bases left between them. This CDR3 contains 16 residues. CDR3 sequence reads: CASSQDGSGGPNEQYF. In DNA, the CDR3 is TGTGCCAGCAGCCAAGATGGGAGTGGAGGGCCAAACGAGCAGTACTTC.

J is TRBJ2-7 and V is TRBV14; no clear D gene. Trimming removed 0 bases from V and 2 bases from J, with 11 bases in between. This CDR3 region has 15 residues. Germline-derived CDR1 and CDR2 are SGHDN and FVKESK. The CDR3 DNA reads TGTGCCAGCAGCCAAGATCAGTTAAACCCCTACGAGCAGTACTTC. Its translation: CASSQDQLNPYEQYF.

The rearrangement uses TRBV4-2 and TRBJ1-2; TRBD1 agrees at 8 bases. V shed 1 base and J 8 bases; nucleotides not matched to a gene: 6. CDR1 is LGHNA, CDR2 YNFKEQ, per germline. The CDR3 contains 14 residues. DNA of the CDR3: TGTGCCAGCAGCCAAGGGGACAGGCTAGAGGGCTACACCTTC. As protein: CASSQGDRLEGYTF.

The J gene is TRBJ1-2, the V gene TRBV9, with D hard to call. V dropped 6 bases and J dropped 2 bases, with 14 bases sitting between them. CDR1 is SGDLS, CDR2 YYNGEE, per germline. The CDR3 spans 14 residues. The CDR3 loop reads CASTLGLTNYGYTF. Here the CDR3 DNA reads TGTGCCAGCACCCTCGGACTGACAAACTATGGCTACACCTTC.

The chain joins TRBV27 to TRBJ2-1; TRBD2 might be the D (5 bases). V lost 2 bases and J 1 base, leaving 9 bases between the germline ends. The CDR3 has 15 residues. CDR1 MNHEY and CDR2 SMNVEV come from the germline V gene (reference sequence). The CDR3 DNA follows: TGTGCCAGCAGTTTACTCCGGGGTTCCTACAATGAGCAGTTCTTC. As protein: CASSLLRGSYNEQFF.